The 24 T cell receptor beta chains below all came from one sample that was sequenced in a study of immune cell composition in non-small cell lung cancer (dated by TCRdb to about 2017). Normal lung samples came from the same patient and were non-adjacent lung tissue collected as far from the tumour as possible, with a minimum distance of 3 cm. Library construction relied on the immunoSEQ multiplex PCR assay. As stored in TCRdb, this immuneACCESS dataset retains in-frame rearrangements with V and J assigned. A fraction of the clones does not appear; measured against another copy, unresolved V genes explain less than half of the discrepancy, and the remainder lacks a known reason. The sample table holds 1,500 to 2,000 clones, of which 70% were seen once. About 20% of the sample is in the top ten clones. Material for sequencing was non-adjacent lung tissue. Receptor source: a human donor with non-small cell lung cancer.

V and J are TRBV6-5 and TRBJ2-4; a weak D match, TRBD2 (6 bases). Trimming stripped 5 bases from V and 5 bases from J, with 10 bases between. CDR1 is MNHEY and CDR2 is SVGAGI in the germline V gene. The CDR3 has 13 amino acids. CDR3 nucleotides: TGTGCCAGCAGTATGCCGGGAGAAAACATTCAGTACTTC. This codes for CASSMPGENIQYF.

The gene calls are TRBV11-3 and TRBJ1-1; tentatively, D is TRBD1 (5 bases). The CDR3 contains 15 residues. The V end was cut by 2 bases, the J end by 8 bases, with 18 bases between. Germline CDR1 reads SGHNT; CDR2 reads YENEEA. CDR3 in DNA: TGTGCCAGCAGCTTAAGCCGCGCAGGGAAGCCCGAAGCTTTCTTT. This encodes CASSLSRAGKPEAFF.

V and J are TRBV5-6 and TRBJ1-5, with TRBD1 identical over 7 bases. CDR3 length: 15 amino acids. In germline, CDR1 is SGHDT, CDR2 YYEEEE. V was clipped by 3 bases and J by 2 bases; unmatched bases: 5. CDR3 residues: CASSYRGPGNQPQHF. The CDR3 nucleotides read TGTGCCAGCAGCTATAGGGGGCCGGGCAATCAGCCCCAGCATTTT. The full variable domain, its missing parts supplied by reference TRBV5-6 and TRBJ1-5, is DAGVTQSPTHLIKTRGQQVTLRCSPKSGHDTVSWYQQALGQGPQFIFQYYEEEERQRGNFPDRFSGHQFPNYSSELNVNALLLGDSALYLCASSYRGPGNQPQHFGDGTRLSIL.

This clone came up a few times. Its ends do not fully match the called genes, so a read error is possible. The chain joins TRBV7-7 to TRBJ2-1; perhaps TRBD2 as D (5 bases). CDR3 length equals 13 residues. CDR1 is SSHAT, CDR2 FNYEAQ, per germline (reference sequence). CDR3 amino acids: CASSFRRIDEQFF. DNA for the CDR3: TGTGCTAGCAGCTTCCGGAGGATAGATGAGCAGTTCTTC.

The V and J genes are TRBV5-1 and TRBJ2-1; the match to TRBD2 covers 11 bases. J was trimmed by 4 bases and V by 4 bases; bases with no gene match: 10. In germline, CDR1 is SGHRS, CDR2 YFSETQ. The CDR3 covers 17 residues. The CDR3 reads CASSPAPSGGSYNEQFF. The CDR3 bases are TGCGCCAGCAGCCCGGCGCCTAGCGGGGGGAGTTACAATGAGCAGTTCTTC.

V usage is TRBV19 and J usage is TRBJ2-3; 8 bases line up with TRBD2. The CDR3 has 14 amino acids. Losses at the gene ends were 7 bases for V and 3 bases for J; bases not matched to a gene: 6. Germline lookup yields CDR1 LNHDA and CDR2 SQIVND (reference sequence). CDR3 protein: CASNRGGGTDTQYF. The CDR3 DNA follows: TGTGCCAGTAATCGGGGGGGCGGAACAGATACGCAGTATTTT.

This chain joins TRBV6-6 and TRBJ1-1, with unresolved D. The CDR3 covers 13 residues. CDR1 is MNHNY, CDR2 SVGAGI, per germline (reference sequence). V was cut by 6 bases and J by 6 bases, with 14 bases left in between. CDR3 residues: CASRYGRESEAFF. The CDR3 region has the DNA TGTGCCAGCAGGTACGGTAGGGAGTCTGAAGCTTTCTTT.

The V and J genes are TRBV11-2 and TRBJ2-1; TRBD1 agrees at 8 bases. This CDR3 region has 15 residues. Germline V gene data show CDR1 as SGHAT and CDR2 as FQNNGV. The V and J ends lost 3 bases and 3 bases, in that order; junction bases with no gene match: 4. This CDR3 reads CASSFGQGIYNEQFF. CDR3 DNA sequence: TGTGCCAGCAGCTTTGGACAGGGTATCTACAATGAGCAGTTCTTC.

The chain is built from TRBV7-8 and TRBJ1-3, with no clear D. Per the germline V gene, CDR1 is SGHVS and CDR2 is FQNEAQ. Trimming removed 5 bases from V and 0 bases from J, with 8 bases in between. The CDR3 runs 14 residues. The CDR3: CASSPQVSGNTIYF. CDR3 nucleotide sequence: TGTGCCAGCAGCCCTCAGGTCTCTGGAAACACCATATATTTT.

The rearrangement joins TRBV5-1 to TRBJ1-2; 7 bases line up with TRBD1. Germline assignment: CDR1 SGHRS and CDR2 YFSETQ. With 0 bases clipped from V and 6 bases from J, the junction kept 5 bases outside the gene matches. The CDR3 covers 14 residues. The CDR3 sequence is CASSLADRNDGYTF. The CDR3 DNA is TGCGCCAGCAGCTTGGCGGACAGGAATGATGGCTACACCTTC.

The J gene is TRBJ2-3, the V gene TRBV5-1; 14 bases line up with TRBD2. The CDR3 extends over 17 amino acids. CDR1 is SGHRS, CDR2 YFSETQ, per germline. The V segment lost 4 bases and the J segment 10 bases; nucleotides outside the gene matches: 14. The CDR3 is CASSLRLAGGEWDAQYF. CDR3 nucleotides: TGCGCCAGCAGCCTACGACTAGCGGGGGGGGAATGGGATGCGCAGTATTTT.

The chain employs TRBV7-9 and TRBJ1-1, with a tentative D call TRBD1 (5 bases). There are 12 residues in the CDR3. CDR1 and CDR2 from the germline V gene are SEHNR and FQNEAQ (reference sequence). Trimming stripped 7 bases from V and 5 bases from J, with 11 bases between. The CDR3 is CASKEGVTEAFF. Written as DNA, the CDR3 is TGTGCCAGCAAAGAAGGGGTAACTGAAGCTTTCTTT.

CDR3 sequence (DNA): TGTGCCTGGAGTGTAGGGGGGGACACTGAAGCTTTCTTT. As protein: CAWSVGGDTEAFF. The J gene is TRBJ1-1, the V gene TRBV30, with D tentatively TRBD1 (6 bases). The CDR3 covers 13 residues. CDR1 GTSNPN and CDR2 SVGIG come from the germline V gene (reference sequence). Trimming removed 0 bases from V and 3 bases from J, with 8 bases in between.

This sequence joins TRBV27 and TRBJ2-7; no firm D call. Deletions cut 1 base from V and 0 bases from J, with 4 bases between. Per germline, CDR1 MNHEY and CDR2 SMNVEV (reference sequence). This CDR3 has 13 amino acids. CDR3 in amino acids: CASSLYSSYEQYF. Written as DNA, the CDR3 is TGTGCCAGCAGTTTATACAGCTCCTACGAGCAGTACTTC.

The chain carries TRBV6-6 and TRBJ2-5; a weak D match, TRBD2 (7 bases). Trimming cost V 6 bases and J 5 bases, with 19 bases left between them. The CDR3 consists of 15 residues. Germline V gene data show CDR1 as MNHNY and CDR2 as SVGAGI (reference sequence). CDR3 sequence: CASSLQTGGLETQYF. The DNA of the CDR3 is TGTGCCAGCAGCTTACAGACGGGGGGCCTGGAGACCCAGTACTTC.

The chain has TRBV7-4 and TRBJ1-2; D is uncertain. Per germline, CDR1 SGHVT and CDR2 SQSDAQ. The CDR3 is made up of 13 amino acids. Trimming cost V 7 bases and J 4 bases, with 13 bases left between them. CDR3 sequence (DNA): TGTGCCAGCACCATAAAGCGTTTCTATGGCTACACCTTC. Its translation is CASTIKRFYGYTF.

The chain has TRBV9 and TRBJ1-2; a possible D gene is TRBD1 (6 bases). V gave up 0 bases and J gave up 4 bases, with 7 bases separating them. This CDR3 has 13 residues. Germline V gene lookup returns CDR1 SGDLS and CDR2 YYNGEE. CDR3 nucleotides: TGTGCCAGCAGCGTAGAGGGGGTCTATGGCTACACCTTC. Translating it yields CASSVEGVYGYTF.

The chain carries TRBV6-1 and TRBJ2-7, with 7 bases matching TRBD2. CDR3 size: 14 residues. With 0 bases clipped from V and 2 bases from J, the junction kept 1 base outside the gene matches. Germline values: CDR1 MNHNS, CDR2 SASEGT. CDR3 in DNA: TGTGCCAGCAGTGAAGCGGGAGGGGCCTACGAGCAGTACTTC. It encodes CASSEAGGAYEQYF.

This chain uses TRBV12-1 with TRBJ1-2. TRBV12-1 is marked as a pseudogene. The CDR3 runs to 13 residues. As DNA, the CDR3 is TGTGCCAGCTCAAGGGTTGAGGGAAGCGGCTACACCTTC. This translates into CASSRVEGSGYTF.

The chain joins TRBV5-1 to TRBJ2-2; 7 bases map to TRBD1. The CDR3 contains 15 residues. CDR1 and CDR2 (germline): SGHRS, YFSETQ. V dropped 4 bases and J dropped 0; count of bases not matched to a gene: 3. The CDR3 here is CASSVGQSNTGELFF. The CDR3 DNA sequence: TGCGCCAGCAGCGTGGGACAGTCGAACACCGGGGAGCTGTTTTTT.

This clone occurred a few times. The chain couples TRBV19 to TRBJ1-1; D is perhaps TRBD1 (6 bases). The CDR3 sequence is 13 residues long. With 5 bases removed from V and 2 bases from J, the gap between germline ends came to 9 bases. Germline loops: CDR1 LNHDA, CDR2 SQIVND (reference sequence). The DNA for the CDR3 is TGTGCCAGTAGTCTACAGGGAAACACTGAAGCTTTCTTT. Translation gives CASSLQGNTEAFF.

The chain is built from TRBV5-4 and TRBJ2-1; 9 bases are shared with TRBD2. The CDR3 is made up of 15 amino acids. V lost 0 bases and J lost 8; bases outside the gene matches: 6. Germline CDR1 SGHNT, CDR2 YYREEE (reference sequence). In DNA, the CDR3 is TGTGCCAGCAGCTTGGGGCGGGGGGGCCTCGATGAGCAGTTCTTC. Its translation is CASSLGRGGLDEQFF.

V and J are TRBV5-4 and TRBJ2-5, with 9 positions matching TRBD1. The germline CDR1 and CDR2 sequences are SGHNT and YYREEE (reference sequence). The V gene end was trimmed by 2 bases and the J gene end by 5 bases; junction bases not matched to a gene: 4. The CDR3 extends over 14 amino acids. The CDR3 here is CASSLQGAGETQYF. The CDR3 DNA is TGTGCCAGCAGCTTACAGGGGGCCGGGGAGACCCAGTACTTC.

There are a few counts of this clone. The chain joins TRBV11-2 to TRBJ2-1, with no clear D. The CDR3 loop spans 13 amino acids. Trimming cost V 6 bases and J 0 bases, with 6 bases left between them. Looked up from germline, CDR1 is SGHAT and CDR2 is FQNNGV. CDR3 DNA sequence: TGTGCCAGCAGGAGCGTCTCCTACAATGAGCAGTTCTTC. It is translated as CASRSVSYNEQFF.